The clone carrying this T cell receptor (beta chain) was found many times. What it recognizes is unknown. Researchers took RNA transcripts and amplified the TCR beta CDR3 regions from them. The HTBI primer set was used in a first-round RT-PCR of the TCR CDR3. A single record per CDR3 protein comes from TCRdb applying MiXCR to the multiplex PCR reads. The sample shows approximately 630,000 distinct CDR3 sequences, around 15% of them seen only once. The data are from a study of T cells in Graves' hyperthyroidism and ophthalmopathy. Across the whole study: It was at initial diagnosis, before any treatment, that peripheral blood was collected. Points from the study as a whole: Blood held most thyroid clonotypes expanded above 0.001 frequency.

In germline, CDR1 is PRHDT, CDR2 FYEKMQ (reference sequence). Trimming pared 3 bases from V and 5 bases from J, leaving 11 bases between. The CDR3 sequence is 14 residues long. Sequenced material: blood. The chain employs TRBV13 and TRBJ1-5; tentative D call: TRBD1 (5 bases). This sequence was found in a woman in her twenties or thirties with Graves' hyperthyroidism. In nucleotides, the CDR3 is TGTGCCAGCAGCTTGGGCTTGGGGGATCAGCCCCAGCATTTT. Translating gives CASSLGLGDQPQHF.